This T cell receptor (beta chain) comes out of a study of CD8+CD57+ T cells in acquired aplastic anemia. The CDR3 consists of 18 residues. The ends lost 0 bases at V and 0 bases at J; junction bases unmatched: 5. Germline V lookup: CDR1 SGHRS, CDR2 YFSETQ. TCR beta VDJ and CDR3 were profiled, and genomic DNA was the template. TCRdb re-derived calls from the reads in MiXCR, one entry per CDR3 protein. The sample lists about 180,000 distinct CDR3 sequences, 55% to 65% occurring once. In its sample, this clonotype was seen many times. All patients picked for sequencing had shown, by flow cytometry, an expansion of CD8+CD57+ cells.

The chain recombines TRBV5-1 with TRBJ2-3, with 12 positions matching TRBD2. This clonotype was sampled from a human donor with aplastic anemia. The sample comprised sorted CD4+, CD8+, or CD8+CD57+ T cells (not recorded which) from PBMCs. Here the CDR3 reads CASSLDPTSGGSTDTQYF. CDR3 nucleotide sequence: TGCGCCAGCAGCTTGGATCCGACTAGCGGGGGTAGCACAGATACGCAGTATTTT. Full variable domain (rest looked up from reference TRBV5-1 and TRBJ2-3): KAGVTQTPRYLIKTRGQQVTLSCSPISGHRSVSWYQQTPGQGLQFLFEYFSETQRNKGNFPGRFSGRQFSNSRSEMNVSTLELGDSALYLCASSLDPTSGGSTDTQYFGPGTRLTVL.